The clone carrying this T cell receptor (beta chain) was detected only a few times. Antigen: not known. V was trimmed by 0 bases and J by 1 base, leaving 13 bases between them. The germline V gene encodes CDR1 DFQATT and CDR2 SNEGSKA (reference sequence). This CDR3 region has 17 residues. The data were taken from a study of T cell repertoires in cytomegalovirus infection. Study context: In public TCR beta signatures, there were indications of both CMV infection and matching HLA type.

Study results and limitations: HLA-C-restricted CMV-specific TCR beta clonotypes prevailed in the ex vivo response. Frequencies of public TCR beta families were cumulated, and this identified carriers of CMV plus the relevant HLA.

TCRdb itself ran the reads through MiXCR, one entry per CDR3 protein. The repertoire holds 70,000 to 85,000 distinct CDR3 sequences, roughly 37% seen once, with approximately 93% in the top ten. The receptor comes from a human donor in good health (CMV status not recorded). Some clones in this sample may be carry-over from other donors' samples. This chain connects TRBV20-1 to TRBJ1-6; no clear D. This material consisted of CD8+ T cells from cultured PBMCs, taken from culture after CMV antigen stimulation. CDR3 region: CSARDRAGGSYNSPLHF. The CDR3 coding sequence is TGCAGTGCTAGAGATCGGGCAGGAGGATCCTATAATTCACCCCTCCACTTT.